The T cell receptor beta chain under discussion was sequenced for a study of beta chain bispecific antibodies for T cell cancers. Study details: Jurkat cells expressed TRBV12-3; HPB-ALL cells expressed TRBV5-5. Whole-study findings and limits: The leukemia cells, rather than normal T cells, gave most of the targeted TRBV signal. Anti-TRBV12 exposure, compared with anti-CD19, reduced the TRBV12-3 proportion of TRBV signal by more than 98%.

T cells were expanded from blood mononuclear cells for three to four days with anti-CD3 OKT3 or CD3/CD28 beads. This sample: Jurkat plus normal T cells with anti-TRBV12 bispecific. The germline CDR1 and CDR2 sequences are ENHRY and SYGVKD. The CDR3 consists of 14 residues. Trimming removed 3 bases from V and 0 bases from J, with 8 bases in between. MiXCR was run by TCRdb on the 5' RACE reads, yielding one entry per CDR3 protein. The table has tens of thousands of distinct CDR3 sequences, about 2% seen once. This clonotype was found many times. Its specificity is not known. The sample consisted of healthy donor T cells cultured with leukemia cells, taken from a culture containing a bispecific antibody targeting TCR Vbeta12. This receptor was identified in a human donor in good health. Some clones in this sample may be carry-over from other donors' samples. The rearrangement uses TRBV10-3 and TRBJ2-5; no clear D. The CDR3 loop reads CAISESNHQETQYF. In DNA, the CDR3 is TGTGCCATCAGTGAAAGTAACCACCAAGAGACCCAGTACTTC.